Each of the 6 T cell receptor beta chains below was sequenced from the same sample in a study of cytomegalovirus exposure and HLA in healthy donors. PCR was performed using 60 Vbeta and 13 Jbeta primers. Generated by immunoSEQ multiplex PCR, the TCRdb table keeps only in-frame clones and is missing some. Seen here are 180,000 or so clones, about four fifths observed once, and the top ten hold around 1.9%. Sequenced sample: PBMCs. These receptor sequences come from a woman younger than 45 in good health and CMV-seronegative.

The chain combines TRBV9 with TRBJ2-3; 11 positions match TRBD2. The CDR3 spans 16 residues. V trimming: 2 bases; J trimming: 4 bases; junction bases outside the gene matches: 6. Germline-derived CDR1 and CDR2 are SGDLS and YYNGEE. The CDR3 sequence is CASSVLAGGLPDTQYF. The DNA for the CDR3 is TGTGCCAGCAGCGTGCTAGCGGGGGGCCTCCCAGATACGCAGTATTTT.

The rearrangement uses TRBV10-2 and TRBJ2-3; D is possibly TRBD2 (6 bases). With 8 bases removed from V and 4 bases from J, the gap between germline ends came to 16 bases. This CDR3 spans 14 amino acids. Per the germline V gene, CDR1 is WSHSY and CDR2 is SAAADI. The CDR3: CASSAGRGADTQYF. The CDR3 nucleotides read TGCGCCAGCTCGGCGGGGCGTGGCGCAGATACGCAGTATTTT.

In this sample, this clone turned up a few times. The chain joins TRBV10-1 to TRBJ2-3; tentative D call: TRBD2 (5 bases). Trimming stripped 3 bases from V and 2 bases from J, with 12 bases between. The CDR3 is made up of 15 amino acids. Germline V lookup: CDR1 WNHNN, CDR2 SYGVQD (reference sequence). The CDR3 bases are TGCGCCAGCAGTGATGGCCGAGGGATCACAGATACGCAGTATTTT. Translated, it gives CASSDGRGITDTQYF.

The chain is built from TRBV4-1 and TRBJ1-2; weak D call: TRBD1 (6 bases). This CDR3 region has 13 residues. Germline-derived CDR1 and CDR2 are MGHRA and YSYEKL. Deletions cut 0 bases from V and 8 bases from J, with 10 bases between. The CDR3 is CASSQEGAGGYTF. CDR3 DNA sequence: TGCGCCAGCAGCCAAGAGGGGGCAGGCGGCTACACCTTC.

The CDR3 sequence: CASTLAGALGEQYF. The CDR3 coding sequence is TGTGCCAGCACGTTAGCGGGGGCCCTTGGCGAGCAGTACTTC. V gene TRBV2 combines with J gene TRBJ2-7, with 9 bases aligning to TRBD2. Per the germline V gene, CDR1 is SNHLY and CDR2 is FYNNEI. Trimming cost V 7 bases and J 6 bases; bases outside gene matches: 10. This CDR3 has 14 amino acids.

V gene TRBV29-1 combines with J gene TRBJ2-3, with 9 bases aligning to TRBD1. The V gene's germline CDR1 is SQVTM and CDR2 ANQGSEA. This CDR3 has 15 amino acids. The J segment lost 0 bases and the V segment lost 3 bases, leaving 4 bases of the junction unmatched. The CDR3 sequence is CSVEGDRVSTDTQYF. For the CDR3, the DNA is TGCAGCGTTGAGGGGGACAGGGTTAGCACAGATACGCAGTATTTT.